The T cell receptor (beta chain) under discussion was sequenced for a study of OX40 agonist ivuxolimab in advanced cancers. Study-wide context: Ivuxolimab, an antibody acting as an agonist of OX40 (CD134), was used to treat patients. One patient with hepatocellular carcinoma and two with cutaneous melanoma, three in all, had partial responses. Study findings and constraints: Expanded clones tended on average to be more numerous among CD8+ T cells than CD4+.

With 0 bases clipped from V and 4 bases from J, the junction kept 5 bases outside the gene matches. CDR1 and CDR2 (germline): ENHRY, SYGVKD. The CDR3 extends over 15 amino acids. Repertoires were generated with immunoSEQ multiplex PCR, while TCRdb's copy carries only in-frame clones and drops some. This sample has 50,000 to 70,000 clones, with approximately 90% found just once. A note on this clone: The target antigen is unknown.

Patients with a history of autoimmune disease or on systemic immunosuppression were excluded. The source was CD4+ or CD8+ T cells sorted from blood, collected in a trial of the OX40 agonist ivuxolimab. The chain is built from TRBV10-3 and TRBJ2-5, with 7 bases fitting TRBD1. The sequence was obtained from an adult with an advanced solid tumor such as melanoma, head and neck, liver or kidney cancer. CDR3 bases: TGTGCCATCAGTGAGTCTGGGACAGAGGGAGAGACCCAGTACTTC. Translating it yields CAISESGTEGETQYF.